Listed here are 14 T cell receptor beta chains from one sample, sequenced in a study of CD8+CD57+ T cells in acquired aplastic anemia. It was genomic DNA that served as the template for profiling TCR beta VDJ and CDR3. TCRdb reprocessed the reads with MiXCR, giving one entry per CDR3 protein. The sample consists of 150,000 to 200,000 distinct CDR3 sequences, around three fifths of them appearing once. The sequencing input was sorted CD4+, CD8+, or CD8+CD57+ T cells (not recorded which) from PBMCs. The receptor source for this set is a human donor with severe aplastic anemia or a healthy control (not recorded which).

The rearrangement uses TRBV14 and TRBJ1-1, with D perhaps matching TRBD1 (6 bases). The V end lost 3 bases, the J end lost 1 base, and 12 bases lay between the germline ends. The germline V gene has CDR1 SGHDN and CDR2 FVKESK. This CDR3 region has 15 residues. CDR3 DNA sequence: TGTGCCAGCAGCCAGACGGGACAAACGAACACTGAAGCTTTCTTT. This codes for CASSQTGQTNTEAFF.

J is TRBJ1-6 and V is TRBV7-2; TRBD1 might be the D (5 bases). Germline lookup yields CDR1 SGHTA and CDR2 FQGNSA. This CDR3 is built from 17 residues. With 5 bases removed from V and 8 bases from J, the gap between germline ends came to 22 bases. CDR3 protein: CASSLPEGWGIDSPLHF. The CDR3 nucleotides are TGTGCCAGCAGCCTACCCGAAGGGTGGGGGATTGATTCACCCCTCCACTTT.

This clonotype was detected many times. The rearrangement links TRBV19 to TRBJ1-1; D may be TRBD1 (6 bases). This CDR3 spans 13 amino acids. With 6 bases removed from V and 4 bases from J, the gap between germline ends came to 12 bases. Looked up from germline, CDR1 is LNHDA and CDR2 is SQIVND (reference sequence). The chain's CDR3 is CASREGGITEAFF. The CDR3 bases are TGTGCCAGTAGAGAGGGGGGCATCACTGAAGCTTTCTTT.

The rearrangement uses TRBV7-8 and TRBJ2-6, with D tentatively TRBD1 (6 bases). Germline lookup yields CDR1 SGHVS and CDR2 FQNEAQ. This CDR3 spans 16 amino acids. The V gene lost 2 bases and the J gene lost 1 base, with 9 bases spanning the gap. CDR3 protein: CASSLRTVSGANVLTF. The CDR3 bases are TGTGCCAGCAGCTTACGGACAGTTTCTGGGGCCAACGTCCTGACTTTC.

This clonotype appeared many times. The CDR3 bases are TGTGCCAGCAGCTTGGGAGCAGCGCACTATGGCTACACCTTC. Its translation is CASSLGAAHYGYTF. The chain uses TRBV5-6 and TRBJ1-2; D is undetermined. Trimming removed 0 bases from V and 3 bases from J, with 9 bases in between. Germline V gives CDR1 SGHDT, CDR2 YYEEEE. The CDR3 totals 14 residues.

This rearrangement joins TRBV5-5 to TRBJ1-1; D is uncertain. CDR1 and CDR2 (germline): SGHKS, YYEKEE (reference sequence). V dropped 4 bases and J dropped 0 bases, with 13 bases sitting between them. This CDR3 is built from 15 residues. CDR3 residues: CASSRIHGLNTEAFF. The CDR3 nucleotides are TGTGCCAGCAGCCGGATACACGGACTGAACACTGAAGCTTTCTTT.

V gene TRBV24-1 combines with J gene TRBJ2-5; D gene unclear. CDR3 length equals 14 residues. Trimming shortened V by 0 bases and J by 1 base, and 5 bases separated the two germline ends. Germline CDR1 and CDR2: KGHDR and SFDVKD. This CDR3 reads CATSDLAAQETQYF. Here the CDR3 DNA reads TGTGCCACCAGTGATTTGGCGGCCCAAGAGACCCAGTACTTC.

The chain couples TRBV2 to TRBJ1-6; D is uncertain. Deletions cut 1 base from V and 14 bases from J, with 9 bases between. Germline CDR1 SNHLY, CDR2 FYNNEI. This CDR3 is 12 amino acids long. CDR3 residues: CASSEVLHTLHF. In DNA, the CDR3 is TGTGCCAGCAGTGAAGTCCTGCACACCCTCCACTTT.

This clonotype has ten or more counts. The chain joins TRBV7-8 to TRBJ2-3; 7 bases are shared with TRBD2. The junction had 5 bases not matched to a gene; V was cut back by 4 bases and J by 4 bases. This CDR3 is built from 14 residues. Per the germline V gene, CDR1 is SGHVS and CDR2 is FQNEAQ. Here the CDR3 reads CASSSTSIADTQYF. The CDR3 region has the DNA TGTGCCAGCAGCTCGACTAGCATCGCAGATACGCAGTATTTT.

This rearrangement joins TRBV10-3 to TRBJ2-7, with TRBD2 matching over 7 bases. The CDR3 sequence is 17 residues long. After removal of 10 bases from V and 2 bases from J, the junction contained 20 bases not matched to a gene. Looked up from germline, CDR1 is ENHRY and CDR2 is SYGVKD. The CDR3 nucleotides read TGTGCCACCAGCCACCCCCGATTCGGACGGGGGGCCTACGAGCAGTACTTC. Its translation: CATSHPRFGRGAYEQYF.

This chain uses TRBV19 with TRBJ1-5; D gene ambiguous. The CDR3 consists of 15 residues. The germline gives CDR1 LNHDA, CDR2 SQIVND (reference sequence). Trimming pared 5 bases from V and 1 base from J, leaving 12 bases between. The CDR3: CASSVSGSSNQPQHF. The CDR3 DNA follows: TGTGCCAGTAGTGTGAGTGGGTCAAGCAATCAGCCCCAGCATTTT.

This clonotype was recorded a few times. The chain carries TRBV7-9 and TRBJ1-1; D possibly corresponds to TRBD1 (6 bases). The CDR3 spans 14 residues. With 5 bases removed from V and 3 bases from J, the gap between germline ends came to 13 bases. The germline V gene has CDR1 SEHNR and CDR2 FQNEAQ (reference sequence). The CDR3 DNA sequence: TGTGCCAGCAGCGAAAGTCAGGGGTACACTGAAGCTTTCTTT. Protein sequence: CASSESQGYTEAFF.

The gene calls are TRBV20-1 and TRBJ2-5; D remains ambiguous. CDR1 and CDR2 (germline): DFQATT, SNEGSKA (reference sequence). The V and J ends lost 4 bases and 2 bases respectively, with 11 bases between them. This CDR3 has 13 residues. The CDR3 DNA reads TGCAGTGCTAACGACCCCCCACAAGAGACCCAGTACTTC. It yields the protein CSANDPPQETQYF.

This rearrangement joins TRBV12-3 or TRBV12-4 to TRBJ2-3; the D is unclear. This CDR3 is 14 amino acids long. V lost 6 bases to trimming and J lost 2 bases, with 12 bases between them. CDR3 sequence: CASSKNYLTDTQYF. The CDR3 coding sequence is TGTGCCAGCAGCAAGAACTACCTCACAGATACGCAGTATTTT.